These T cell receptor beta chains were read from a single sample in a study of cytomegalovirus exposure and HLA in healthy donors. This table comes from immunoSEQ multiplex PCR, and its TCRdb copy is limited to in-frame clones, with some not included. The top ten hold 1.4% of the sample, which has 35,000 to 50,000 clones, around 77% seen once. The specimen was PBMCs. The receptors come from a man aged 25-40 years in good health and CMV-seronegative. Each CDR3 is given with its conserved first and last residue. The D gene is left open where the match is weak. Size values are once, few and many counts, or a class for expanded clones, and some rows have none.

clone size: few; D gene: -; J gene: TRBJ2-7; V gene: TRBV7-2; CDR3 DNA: TGTGCCAGCAGCTTAGTCGGGTTAGCGGAGATCTCCTACGAGCAGTACTTC; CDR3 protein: CASSLVGLAEISYEQYF
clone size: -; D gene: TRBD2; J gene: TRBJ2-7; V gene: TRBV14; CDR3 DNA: TGTGCCAGCAGCGCAATGCGGGGGATCTCCTACGAGCAGTACTTC; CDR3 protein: CASSAMRGISYEQYF
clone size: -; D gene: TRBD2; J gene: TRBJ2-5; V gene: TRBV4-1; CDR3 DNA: TGCGCCAGCAGCCAAGGCTGGGAGGGCCGGGAGACCCAGTACTTC; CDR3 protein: CASSQGWEGRETQYF
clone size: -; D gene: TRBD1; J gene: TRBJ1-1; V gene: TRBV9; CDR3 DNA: TGTGCCAGCAGCATGGGACAGCAATTTGAAGCTTTCTTT; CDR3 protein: CASSMGQQFEAFF
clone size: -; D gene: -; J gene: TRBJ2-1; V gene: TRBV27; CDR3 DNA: TGTGCCAGCAGTTTAGGAGGGTCACTAGGAGATGAGCAGTTCTTC; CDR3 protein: CASSLGGSLGDEQFF
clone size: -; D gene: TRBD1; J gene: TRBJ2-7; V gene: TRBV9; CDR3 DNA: TGTGCCAGCAGCGCCGGACAGGTTTCCTACGAGCAGTACTTC; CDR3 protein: CASSAGQVSYEQYF
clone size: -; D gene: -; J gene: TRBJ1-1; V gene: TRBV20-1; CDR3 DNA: TGCAGTGGTCTATCGAACACTGAAGCTTTCTTT; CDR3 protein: CSGLSNTEAFF
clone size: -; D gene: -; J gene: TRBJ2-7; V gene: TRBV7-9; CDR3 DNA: TGTGCCAGCAGCTCCCCGGGTTCCAGCTCCTACGAGCAGTACTTC; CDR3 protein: CASSSPGSSSYEQYF
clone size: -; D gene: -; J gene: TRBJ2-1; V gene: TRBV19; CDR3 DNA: TGTGCCAGTAGTGAGTTAGGGGGAGGGGAGCAGTTCTTC; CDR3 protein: CASSELGGGEQFF
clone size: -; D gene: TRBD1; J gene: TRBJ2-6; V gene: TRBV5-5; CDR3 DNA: TGTGCCAGCAGCTTCTACAGGGGCTCTGGGGCCAACGTCCTGACTTTC; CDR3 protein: CASSFYRGSGANVLTF
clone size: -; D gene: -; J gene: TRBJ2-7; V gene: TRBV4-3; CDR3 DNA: TGCGCCAGCAGCCAAGAACTGACAGGCGATGGGACGCAGTACTTC; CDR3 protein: CASSQELTGDGTQYF
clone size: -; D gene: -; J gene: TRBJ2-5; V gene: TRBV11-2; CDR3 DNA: TGTGCCAGCAGCTTAGAAGGGGCGGTCAGTCGGACCCGGACCCAGTACTTC; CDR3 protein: CASSLEGAVSRTRTQYF
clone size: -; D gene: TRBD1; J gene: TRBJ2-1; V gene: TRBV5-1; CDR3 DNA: TGCGCCAGCAGCACACGACAGGGGTCTAGCAATGAGCAGTTCTTC; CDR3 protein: CASSTRQGSSNEQFF
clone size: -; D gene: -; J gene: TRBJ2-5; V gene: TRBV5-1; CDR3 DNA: TGCGCCAGCAGCTATGATCCACAGAAAGAGACCCAGTACTTC; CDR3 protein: CASSYDPQKETQYF
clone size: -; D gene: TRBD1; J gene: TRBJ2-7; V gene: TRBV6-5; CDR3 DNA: TGTGCCAGCAGTTACCACGACAGGGCCGAGCAGTACTTC; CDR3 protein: CASSYHDRAEQYF
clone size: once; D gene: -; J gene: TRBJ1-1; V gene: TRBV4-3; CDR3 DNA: TGCGCCAGCAGCCCCCTGTCGGGGAACACTGAAGCTTTCTTT; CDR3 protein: CASSPLSGNTEAFF
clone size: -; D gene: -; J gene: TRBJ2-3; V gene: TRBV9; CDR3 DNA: TGTGCCAGCAGCGTCGGCGGCCGGCCTACAGATACGCAGTATTTT; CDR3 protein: CASSVGGRPTDTQYF
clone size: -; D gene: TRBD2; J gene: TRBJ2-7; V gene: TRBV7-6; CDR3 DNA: TGTGCCAGCAGCTTACGGAGGACTAGCGTGACCGAGCAGTACTTC; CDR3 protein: CASSLRRTSVTEQYF
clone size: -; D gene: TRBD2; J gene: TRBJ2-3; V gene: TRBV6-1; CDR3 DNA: TGTGCCGGGCGACTAGCGGGAGATGCAGATACGCAGTATTTT; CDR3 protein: CAGRLAGDADTQYF
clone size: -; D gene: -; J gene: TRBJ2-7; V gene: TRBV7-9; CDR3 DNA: TGTGCCAGCAGCTTAGTTCGAAGCGGAGGGGCCTACGAGCAGTACTTC; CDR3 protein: CASSLVRSGGAYEQYF
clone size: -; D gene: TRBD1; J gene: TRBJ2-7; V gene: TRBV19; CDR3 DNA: TGTGCCAGATTACAGGGGGCTCCCTACGAGCAGTACTTC; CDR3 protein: CARLQGAPYEQYF
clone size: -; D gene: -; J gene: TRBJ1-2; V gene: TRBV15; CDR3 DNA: TGTGCCACCAGCAGAGTCCCGTATTCGGGACAACCTTCGGGCGGCTACACCTTC; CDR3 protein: CATSRVPYSGQPSGGYTF
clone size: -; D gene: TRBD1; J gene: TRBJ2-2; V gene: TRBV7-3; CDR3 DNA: TGTGCCAGCAGCCTAGACTGGACAGGGGACACCGGGGAGCTGTTTTTT; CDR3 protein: CASSLDWTGDTGELFF